One sample yielded the 31 T cell receptor beta chains listed below, sequenced in a study of shared clonotypes between healthy human individuals. Here immunoSEQ multiplex PCR was the method, and the copy in TCRdb shows in-frame clones only, minus some. The table lists about 1.5 million clones, nearly 99% of them singletons, with roughly 0.45% in the top ten. Sequences were obtained from naive CD4+ T cells sorted from blood. Subset described: CD45RA+ positively selected. The receptors here all came from a man aged 30-40 years in good health.

J is TRBJ2-2 and V is TRBV28, with TRBD1 as a possible D gene (6 bases). CDR1 and CDR2 (germline): MDHEN, SYDVKM. This CDR3 contains 13 residues. The germline V and J ends were trimmed by 2 bases and 6 bases, with 7 bases remaining between them. The CDR3 spells CASSLTGSGELFF. The CDR3 DNA reads TGTGCCAGCAGTTTAACAGGGTCCGGGGAGCTGTTTTTT.

The V gene is TRBV6-5, the J gene TRBJ1-3; possible D gene TRBD1, 5 bases. The V gene's germline CDR1 is MNHEY and CDR2 SVGAGI. Trimming pared 4 bases from V and 4 bases from J, leaving 11 bases between. The CDR3 sequence is 14 residues long. The CDR3 loop is CASSLQAAGNTIYF. In DNA form, the CDR3 reads TGTGCCAGCAGTTTACAGGCGGCAGGAAACACCATATATTTT.

The chain couples TRBV29-1 to TRBJ2-3; TRBD2 aligns across 11 bases. CDR3 length equals 14 residues. V lost 4 bases and J lost 4; bases outside the gene matches: 4. Germline-derived CDR1 and CDR2 are SQVTM and ANQGSEA. As DNA, the CDR3 is TGCAGCGTTGTACTAGCGGGAGACCCAGATACGCAGTATTTT. Translation gives CSVVLAGDPDTQYF.

This sequence joins TRBV27 and TRBJ2-1; maybe TRBD1 (6 bases). Trimming removed 4 bases at V and 3 bases at J, with 13 bases between. CDR3 length: 15 amino acids. CDR1 is MNHEY, CDR2 SMNVEV, per germline (reference sequence). The CDR3 DNA reads as TGTGCCAGCAGTTCGGACAGTCTAGTCTACAATGAGCAGTTCTTC. Amino acids: CASSSDSLVYNEQFF.

This clone was observed a single time. This CDR3 is also generated by other DNA sequences in the sample. The CDR3 DNA sequence: TGTGCCAGCAGCCGGGACAGAAGCACAGATACGCAGTATTTT. Translated: CASSRDRSTDTQYF. V usage is TRBV27 and J usage is TRBJ2-3; 7 positions agree with TRBD1. The CDR3 loop spans 14 amino acids. V gave up 6 bases and J gave up 0 bases; unmatched junction bases: 3. Germline CDR1 is MNHEY and CDR2 is SMNVEV (reference sequence).

The genes are TRBV5-1 and TRBJ2-7; D is perhaps TRBD2 (6 bases). CDR1 is SGHRS and CDR2 is YFSETQ in the germline V gene. V lost 0 bases to trimming and J lost 4 bases, with 14 bases between them. This CDR3 comprises 15 residues. Here the CDR3 DNA reads TGCGCCAGCAGCTTGGCAGCAGGGAGGTCGTACGAGCAGTACTTC. This gives the protein CASSLAAGRSYEQYF.

The chain is built from TRBV11-2 and TRBJ2-5, with no clear D. The CDR3 sequence is 12 residues long. Per germline, CDR1 SGHAT and CDR2 FQNNGV. V was shortened by 2 bases and J by 7 bases, with 8 bases between the two germline ends. This CDR3 reads CASSLPVGTQYF. The CDR3 DNA reads as TGTGCCAGCAGCTTACCAGTTGGGACCCAGTACTTC.

The chain has TRBV7-2 and TRBJ2-1, with D maybe TRBD2 (5 bases). Trimming shortened V by 4 bases and J by 15 bases, and 19 bases separated the two germline ends. This CDR3 region has 13 residues. Germline CDR1 and CDR2: SGHTA and FQGNSA. CDR3 loop: CASSWASQQPPFF. The DNA for the CDR3 is TGTGCCAGCAGCTGGGCTAGCCAACAACCGCCGTTCTTC.

The V and J genes are TRBV18 and TRBJ1-2; unclear D gene. Germline CDR1 and CDR2: KGHSH and LQKENI. There are 13 residues in the CDR3. Deletions cut 3 bases from V and 8 bases from J, with 13 bases between. The CDR3 region has the DNA TGTGCCAGCTCACCGGACCAACTAGAGGGCTACACCTTC. As protein: CASSPDQLEGYTF.

The chain combines TRBV15 with TRBJ2-5; D gene ambiguous. The CDR3 covers 15 residues. Germline V lookup: CDR1 LNHNV, CDR2 YYDKDF (reference sequence). V dropped 0 bases and J dropped 2 bases, with 10 bases sitting between them. In nucleotides, the CDR3 is TGTGCCACCAGCAGAGATCGAGGAGTACAAGAGACCCAGTACTTC. Translated: CATSRDRGVQETQYF.

The V gene is TRBV29-1, the J gene TRBJ2-5; D uncertain. CDR1 and CDR2 (germline): SQVTM, ANQGSEA. V gave up 3 bases and J gave up 5 bases, with 7 bases separating them. The CDR3 covers 11 residues. CDR3 in DNA: TGCAGCGTTGACCTCGGTGAGACCCAGTACTTC. Amino acids: CSVDLGETQYF.

CDR3 region: CASGLDPNTEAFF. The DNA of the CDR3 is TGTGCCTCGGGGTTGGACCCGAACACTGAAGCTTTCTTT. The chain recombines TRBV30 with TRBJ1-1, with no clear D. Germline assignment: CDR1 GTSNPN and CDR2 SVGIG (reference sequence). V lost 7 bases to trimming and J lost 1 base, with 13 bases between them. The CDR3 length is 13 residues.

The chain combines TRBV9 with TRBJ1-2; D not resolved. The CDR3 has 14 residues. Trimming took 1 base from V and 6 from J, leaving 13 bases between them. Germline CDR1 is SGDLS and CDR2 is YYNGEE. The chain's CDR3 is CASSVSGNFNGYTF. CDR3 DNA: TGTGCCAGCAGCGTAAGCGGAAATTTCAATGGCTACACCTTC.

A single count supports this clone. The chain carries TRBV10-3 and TRBJ1-5; D gene ambiguous. Trimming took 4 bases from V and 0 from J, leaving 10 bases between them. This CDR3 comprises 15 residues. Germline V gene lookup returns CDR1 ENHRY and CDR2 SYGVKD. CDR3 residues: CAISGKRGSNQPQHF. CDR3 nucleotides: TGTGCCATCAGTGGTAAGCGGGGTAGCAATCAGCCCCAGCATTTT.

As for this clone: This sample also contains other DNA sequences that code for the same CDR3. This chain links TRBV29-1 with TRBJ1-1; D remains unclear. This CDR3 is 13 amino acids long. CDR1 is SQVTM and CDR2 is ANQGSEA in the germline V gene. Trimming took off 4 bases at V and 0 bases at J, with 9 bases between the two ends. The CDR3 bases are TGCAGCGTTGCGAGGCTCATGAACACTGAAGCTTTCTTT. It translates to CSVARLMNTEAFF.

This chain connects TRBV9 to TRBJ1-1; D gene ambiguous. V was clipped by 4 bases and J by 1 base, with 14 bases between them. The CDR3 has 15 amino acids. CDR1 is SGDLS and CDR2 is YYNGEE in the germline V gene. The chain's CDR3 is CASSSGGVANTEAFF. The DNA for the CDR3 is TGTGCCAGCAGCAGTGGTGGCGTTGCGAACACTGAAGCTTTCTTT. Complete variable domain (other parts from reference TRBV9 and TRBJ1-1): DSGVTQTPKHLITATGQRVTLRCSPRSGDLSVYWYQQSLDQGLQFLIQYYNGEERAKGNILERFSAQQFPDLHSELNLSSLELGDSALYFCASSSGGVANTEAFFGQGTRLTVV.

The V and J genes are TRBV5-5 and TRBJ2-1; unclear D gene. Between the trimmed V and J ends, which lost 1 base and 7 bases, there was a span of 21 bases. The germline CDR1 and CDR2 sequences are SGHKS and YYEKEE (reference sequence). The CDR3 consists of 17 residues. CDR3 bases: TGTGCCAGCAGCTTGTTGGCAGCGCACCTGACTGGAAATGAGCAGTTCTTC. It yields the protein CASSLLAAHLTGNEQFF.

This chain joins TRBV2 and TRBJ2-7, with D possibly being TRBD1 (6 bases). This CDR3 contains 14 residues. V lost 2 bases and J 5 bases, leaving 13 bases between the germline ends. Germline CDR1 reads SNHLY; CDR2 reads FYNNEI. CDR3 residues: CASSELRGRNEQYF. CDR3 DNA sequence: TGTGCCAGCAGTGAACTCAGGGGTCGAAACGAGCAGTACTTC. Together with reference TRBV2 and TRBJ2-7, the CDR3 gives the full variable domain: EPEVTQTPSHQVTQMGQEVILRCVPISNHLYFYWYRQILGQKVEFLVSFYNNEISEKSEIFDDQFSVERPDGSNFTLKIRSTKLEDSAMYFCASSELRGRNEQYFGPGTRLTVT.

The chain employs TRBV7-2 and TRBJ1-2; D remains ambiguous. The length of the CDR3 is 13 residues. Germline CDR1 SGHTA, CDR2 FQGNSA. V lost 1 base and J 8 bases, leaving 11 bases between the germline ends. The CDR3 DNA follows: TGTGCCAGCAGCTTAGAAATTCTGGGAGGCTACACCTTC. It specifies CASSLEILGGYTF.

The genes are TRBV7-8 and TRBJ2-3, with 11 bases that match TRBD2. Germline CDR1 is SGHVS and CDR2 is FQNEAQ. The CDR3 totals 18 residues. V trimming: 2 bases; J trimming: 2 bases; junction bases outside the gene matches: 9. In DNA, the CDR3 is TGTGCCAGCAGCTTAACCGGGACTAGCGGTTTCGACACAGATACGCAGTATTTT. Translating it yields CASSLTGTSGFDTDTQYF. Looking up the rest from reference TRBV7-8 and TRBJ2-3 gives the full variable domain: GAGVSQSPRYKVAKRGQDVALRCDPISGHVSLFWYQQALGQGPEFLTYFQNEAQLDKSGLPSDRFFAERPEGSVSTLKIQRTQQEDSAVYLCASSLTGTSGFDTDTQYFGPGTRLTVL.

The chain links TRBV19 to TRBJ2-2; TRBD1 agrees at 9 bases. Looked up from germline, CDR1 is LNHDA and CDR2 is SQIVND (reference sequence). This CDR3 comprises 18 residues. Trimming took 7 bases from V and 5 from J; bases not matched to a gene: 17. This CDR3 reads CASIWGTGTGLSTGELFF. CDR3 nucleotide sequence: TGTGCCAGTATATGGGGAACCGGGACAGGGCTTTCGACCGGGGAGCTGTTTTTT.

A word on this clone: Other DNA variants within this sample encode the same CDR3. The rearrangement joins TRBV2 to TRBJ1-4; D gene unclear. CDR3 length: 13 amino acids. Germline assignment: CDR1 SNHLY and CDR2 FYNNEI. Trimming stripped 7 bases from V and 2 bases from J, with 8 bases between. Written as DNA, the CDR3 is TGTGCCAGCATGGGTGGCACTAATGAAAAACTGTTTTTT. Amino acid sequence: CASMGGTNEKLFF.

The rearrangement uses TRBV14 and TRBJ2-5, with D possibly TRBD1 on 7 matching bases. Germline CDR1 is SGHDN and CDR2 is FVKESK. Trimming took 4 bases from V and 5 from J, leaving 11 bases between them. This CDR3 region has 13 residues. Here the CDR3 DNA reads TGTGCCAGCAGCCTCAGGGGGAGGGAGACCCAGTACTTC. This sequence encodes CASSLRGRETQYF.

On this clone: This specimen includes other DNA sequences encoding the same CDR3. The chain employs TRBV18 and TRBJ1-4, with 10 bases identical to TRBD1. Germline-derived CDR1 and CDR2 are KGHSH and LQKENI. This CDR3 contains 15 residues. V dropped 2 bases and J dropped 5; count of bases not matched to a gene: 2. CDR3 in amino acids: CASSPLGQGNEKLFF. CDR3 coding DNA: TGTGCCAGCTCACCATTGGGACAGGGGAATGAAAAACTGTTTTTT. The entire variable domain, with the rest obtained from reference TRBV18 and TRBJ1-4, is as follows: NAGVMQNPRHLVRRRGQEARLRCSPMKGHSHVYWYRQLPEEGLKFMVYLQKENIIDESGMPKERFSAEFPKEGPSILRIQQVVRGDSAAYFCASSPLGQGNEKLFFGSGTQLSVL.

Note on this clone: This CDR3 is also generated by other DNA sequences in the sample. This chain connects TRBV28 to TRBJ2-7; the D gene is possibly TRBD2 (5 bases). With 2 bases removed from V and 4 bases from J, the gap between germline ends came to 6 bases. Germline CDR1 MDHEN, CDR2 SYDVKM. The CDR3 extends over 12 amino acids. CDR3 amino acids: CASSLPGYEQYF. Here the CDR3 DNA reads TGTGCCAGCAGTTTACCGGGGTACGAGCAGTACTTC.

The chain carries TRBV7-6 and TRBJ2-1; D may be TRBD1 (5 bases). This CDR3 region has 16 residues. The germline V gene encodes CDR1 SGHVS and CDR2 FNYEAQ. V was shortened by 2 bases and J by 1 base, with 12 bases between the two germline ends. The CDR3 DNA follows: TGTGCCAGCAGCTTAATGGCAGGGTTTTCCTACAATGAGCAGTTCTTC. This gives the protein CASSLMAGFSYNEQFF.

This chain uses TRBV27 with TRBJ2-7; 9 bases map to TRBD2. The germline gives CDR1 MNHEY, CDR2 SMNVEV (reference sequence). This CDR3 has 15 residues. Trimming at V came to 4 bases and at J to 6 bases, leaving 10 bases not matched to a gene. This CDR3 is CASSSGMREGREQYF. The CDR3 coding sequence is TGTGCCAGCAGTTCCGGGATGCGGGAGGGGCGCGAGCAGTACTTC.

The V and J genes are TRBV4-3 and TRBJ2-5; 12 bases are a match to TRBD2. Unmatched junction bases numbered 5, after V lost 1 base and J lost 5 bases. The CDR3 has 16 amino acids. Germline V gene lookup returns CDR1 LGHNA and CDR2 YSLEER. Here the CDR3 DNA reads TGCGCCAGCAGCCAAGGCGGACTAGCGGGGTTCGAGACCCAGTACTTC. It yields the protein CASSQGGLAGFETQYF.

On this clone itself: This same CDR3 is encoded by further DNA sequences in the sample. The chain employs TRBV27 and TRBJ2-2; unclear D gene. Trimming shortened V by 3 bases and J by 2 bases, and 1 base separated the two germline ends. The CDR3 has 12 residues. Germline loops: CDR1 MNHEY, CDR2 SMNVEV (reference sequence). CDR3 region: CASSFNTGELFF. CDR3 nucleotide sequence: TGTGCCAGCAGTTTTAACACCGGGGAGCTGTTTTTT.

This chain uses TRBV5-4 with TRBJ1-5; D ambiguous. V was shortened by 3 bases and J by 4 bases, with 14 bases between the two germline ends. CDR3 length equals 15 residues. The germline CDR1 and CDR2 sequences are SGHNT and YYREEE (reference sequence). CDR3 coding DNA: TGTGCCAGCAGCTACGGCGGGAGAACAAATCAGCCCCAGCATTTT. Its translation is CASSYGGRTNQPQHF. Filled out from reference TRBV5-4 and TRBJ1-5, the complete variable domain reads ETGVTQSPTHLIKTRGQQVTLRCSSQSGHNTVSWYQQALGQGPQFIFQYYREEENGRGNFPPRFSGLQFPNYSSELNVNALELDDSALYLCASSYGGRTNQPQHFGDGTRLSIL.

The chain combines TRBV5-1 with TRBJ2-7, with a tentative D call TRBD2 (5 bases). This CDR3 has 15 amino acids. Trimming shortened V by 1 base and J by 3 bases, and 14 bases separated the two germline ends. CDR1 and CDR2 from the germline V gene are SGHRS and YFSETQ. CDR3 sequence (DNA): TGCGCCAGCAGCTTGCGGGTAGCGCCAGGCTACGAGCAGTACTTC. It translates to CASSLRVAPGYEQYF.